One and the same sample provided the 7 T cell receptor beta chains below, sequenced in a study of shared clonotypes between healthy human individuals. Here immunoSEQ multiplex PCR was the method, and the copy in TCRdb shows in-frame clones only, minus some. The data show roughly 2 million clones, approximately 94% seen once. The sequenced material came from naive CD4+ T cells sorted from blood. Subset specified: CD45RA+ positively selected. These receptors were collected from a man between 18 and 29 years old in good health.

The V gene is TRBV10-3, the J gene TRBJ1-4; TRBD1 matches at 7 bases. CDR3 size: 19 residues. Germline V lookup: CDR1 ENHRY, CDR2 SYGVKD. J lost 0 bases, V lost 4 bases, and 14 bases had no gene match. The CDR3 is CAISAEGADLVATNEKLFF. The DNA of the CDR3 is TGTGCCATCAGTGCGGAGGGGGCCGACCTTGTTGCAACTAATGAAAAACTGTTTTTT.

Only one count was recorded for this clone. The chain links TRBV7-9 to TRBJ1-3, with D unclear. CDR1 SEHNR and CDR2 FQNEAQ come from the germline V gene (reference sequence). V was shortened by 4 bases and J by 2 bases, with 18 bases between the two germline ends. This CDR3 is 17 amino acids long. In DNA form, the CDR3 reads TGTGCCAGCAGCTCGAGTTGGGCGGAATATACTGGAAACACCATATATTTT. Translating it yields CASSSSWAEYTGNTIYF. The variable domain in full, completed from reference TRBV7-9 and TRBJ1-3, reads DTGVSQNPRHKITKRGQNVTFRCDPISEHNRLYWYRQTLGQGPEFLTYFQNEAQLEKSRLLSDRFSAERPKGSFSTLEIQRTEQGDSAMYLCASSSSWAEYTGNTIYFGEGSWLTVV.

The J gene is TRBJ1-1, the V gene TRBV6-1; D remains ambiguous. The CDR3 consists of 14 residues. The V gene lost 6 bases and the J gene lost 0 bases, with 11 bases spanning the gap. Germline CDR1 is MNHNS and CDR2 is SASEGT. DNA of the CDR3: TGTGCCAGCAGGCAGGACGCTTTGAACACTGAAGCTTTCTTT. Amino acid sequence: CASRQDALNTEAFF.

This chain connects TRBV19 to TRBJ2-2; D is undetermined. The CDR3 sequence is 14 residues long. Germline V lookup: CDR1 LNHDA, CDR2 SQIVND (reference sequence). The V end lost 8 bases, the J end lost 1 base, and 11 bases lay between the germline ends. CDR3 bases: TGTGCCAGTCGGGCCTCATTGAACACCGGGGAGCTGTTTTTT. This gives the protein CASRASLNTGELFF.

This clone was counted a few times. The rearrangement joins TRBV18 to TRBJ1-6, with D perhaps matching TRBD1 (6 bases). The CDR3 covers 15 residues. Trimming took off 2 bases at V and 10 bases at J, with 15 bases between the two ends. Germline V gene data show CDR1 as KGHSH and CDR2 as LQKENI. CDR3 bases: TGTGCCAGCTCACCAACGAGGGTCGGGGGCTCACCCCTCCACTTT. This encodes CASSPTRVGGSPLHF. The variable domain in full, with the rest retrieved from reference TRBV18 and TRBJ1-6, is NAGVMQNPRHLVRRRGQEARLRCSPMKGHSHVYWYRQLPEEGLKFMVYLQKENIIDESGMPKERFSAEFPKEGPSILRIQQVVRGDSAAYFCASSPTRVGGSPLHFGNGTRLTVT.

The chain uses TRBV20-1 and TRBJ2-2; no definite D call. Germline loops: CDR1 DFQATT, CDR2 SNEGSKA (reference sequence). The CDR3 has 11 residues. Trimming took off 5 bases at V and 5 bases at J, with 6 bases between the two ends. CDR3 DNA: TGCAGTGCTTTATATACCGGGGAGCTGTTTTTT. Protein sequence: CSALYTGELFF.

V gene TRBV6-6 combines with J gene TRBJ2-3, with TRBD2 as a possible D gene (5 bases). Trimming shortened V by 0 bases and J by 4 bases, and 11 bases separated the two germline ends. Germline CDR1 is MNHNY and CDR2 is SVGAGI (reference sequence). The CDR3 spans 15 residues. CDR3 region: CASSYSPGIADTQYF. Here the CDR3 DNA reads TGTGCCAGCAGTTACTCTCCCGGGATCGCAGATACGCAGTATTTT.